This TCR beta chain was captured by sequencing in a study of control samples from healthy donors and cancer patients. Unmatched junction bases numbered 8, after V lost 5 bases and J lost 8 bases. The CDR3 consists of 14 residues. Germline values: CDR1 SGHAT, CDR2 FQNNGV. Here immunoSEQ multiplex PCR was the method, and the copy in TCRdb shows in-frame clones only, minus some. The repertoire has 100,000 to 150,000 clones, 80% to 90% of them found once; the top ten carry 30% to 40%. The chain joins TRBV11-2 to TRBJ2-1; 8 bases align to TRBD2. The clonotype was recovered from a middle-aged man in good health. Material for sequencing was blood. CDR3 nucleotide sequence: TGTGCCAGCAGCCGAAGGACTAGCCTCGATGAGCAGTTCTTC. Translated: CASSRRTSLDEQFF.